One sample yielded the 9 T cell receptor beta chains listed below, sequenced in a study of CDR3 diversity in severe acne. MiXCR, run by TCRdb on the PCR reads, gives a single entry per CDR3 protein. The sample has about 84,000 distinct CDR3 sequences; 45% to 60% are singletons. Sample: blood. These TCRs come from a male donor in good health, without acne.

This clonotype turned up a few times. The rearrangement links TRBV2 to TRBJ2-7; D call uncertain. V gave up 7 bases and J gave up 1 base, with 5 bases separating them. This CDR3 contains 11 residues. Germline CDR1 is SNHLY and CDR2 is FYNNEI. DNA for the CDR3: TGTGCCAGCATCTATTCCTACGAGCAGTACTTC. Protein product: CASIYSYEQYF.

This clonotype has at least ten counts. The J gene is TRBJ2-5, the V gene TRBV19, with 11 bases identical to TRBD2. CDR3 size: 15 residues. The germline V gene encodes CDR1 LNHDA and CDR2 SQIVND (reference sequence). The V gene end was trimmed by 4 bases and the J gene end by 5 bases; junction bases not matched to a gene: 6. The CDR3 loop reads CASSTLAGGLETQYF. CDR3 coding DNA: TGTGCCAGTAGTACTCTAGCGGGGGGCCTGGAGACCCAGTACTTC.

The chain couples TRBV7-3 to TRBJ2-7, with 16 bases identical to TRBD2. The CDR3 is made up of 18 amino acids. Per the germline V gene, CDR1 is SGHTA and CDR2 is FQGTGA. Unmatched junction bases numbered 3, after V lost 0 bases and J lost 1 base. The CDR3 bases are TGTGCCAGCAGCTTAACGGGACTAGCGGGAGGGCGGTCCTACGAGCAGTACTTC. Its protein product is CASSLTGLAGGRSYEQYF.

This clonotype was found many times. The DNA of the CDR3 is TGTGCCAGCAGTTACTCTCGGGGTTTCAGGCCCTACAATGAGCAGTTCTTC. Translating gives CASSYSRGFRPYNEQFF. V usage is TRBV6-5 and J usage is TRBJ2-1; maybe TRBD2 (5 bases). V lost 0 bases to trimming and J lost 2 bases, with 14 bases between them. CDR1 is MNHEY, CDR2 SVGAGI, per germline. The CDR3 spans 17 residues.

This clonotype was observed at least ten times. In DNA, the CDR3 is TGTGCCAGCAGCCAGTCACTGGGGGATCTAGGGACCCAGTACTTC. Translated, it gives CASSQSLGDLGTQYF. The rearrangement links TRBV4-2 to TRBJ2-5; the D gene could be TRBD1 or TRBD2 (5 bases each). Trimming took 3 bases from V and 7 from J, leaving 18 bases between them. CDR1 and CDR2 from the germline V gene are LGHNA and YNFKEQ. The length of the CDR3 is 15 residues.

The rearrangement uses TRBV9 and TRBJ2-1; tentatively, D is TRBD1 (7 bases). V was cut by 3 bases and J by 5 bases, with 21 bases left in between. The CDR3 is 17 residues long. In germline, CDR1 is SGDLS, CDR2 YYNGEE. The CDR3 nucleotides read TGTGCCAGCAGCGCCGACAGGGACTGCCTAAGGAACAATGAGCAGTTCTTC. This translates into CASSADRDCLRNNEQFF. The full variable domain, in which reference TRBV9 and TRBJ2-1 provide the parts outside the CDR3, is DSGVTQTPKHLITATGQRVTLRCSPRSGDLSVYWYQQSLDQGLQFLIQYYNGEERAKGNILERFSAQQFPDLHSELNLSSLELGDSALYFCASSADRDCLRNNEQFFGPGTRLTVL.

At least ten counts were recorded for this clonotype. This rearrangement joins TRBV6-5 to TRBJ1-3, with D unclear. The CDR3 has 15 residues. Trimming took 6 bases from V and 1 from J, leaving 13 bases between them. Germline V gene lookup returns CDR1 MNHEY and CDR2 SVGAGI. The CDR3 is CASRGMGGSGNTIYF. CDR3 nucleotides: TGTGCCAGCAGGGGGATGGGCGGATCTGGAAACACCATATATTTT.

This clonotype was recorded only once. V and J are TRBV7-6 and TRBJ1-4; D is ambiguous. The CDR3 covers 15 residues. The V end lost 7 bases, the J end lost 5 bases, and 17 bases lay between the germline ends. Germline V gives CDR1 SGHVS, CDR2 FNYEAQ. The CDR3 is CASTSRRGENEKLFF. CDR3 sequence (DNA): TGTGCCAGCACCTCCCGGCGGGGAGAGAATGAAAAACTGTTTTTT. Complete variable domain (other parts from reference TRBV7-6 and TRBJ1-4): GAGVSQSPRYKVTKRGQDVALRCDPISGHVSLYWYRQALGQGPEFLTYFNYEAQQDKSGLPNDRFSAERPEGSISTLTIQRTEQRDSAMYRCASTSRRGENEKLFFGSGTQLSVL.

This rearrangement joins TRBV6-5 to TRBJ2-5; 10 nucleotides match TRBD1. V dropped 5 bases and J dropped 5; count of bases not matched to a gene: 11. Germline V gene lookup returns CDR1 MNHEY and CDR2 SVGAGI. There are 16 residues in the CDR3. The CDR3 reads CASSPPATGGVETQYF. As DNA, the CDR3 is TGTGCCAGCAGTCCCCCGGCGACAGGGGGCGTCGAGACCCAGTACTTC.